The rows below give T cell receptor beta chains drawn from one sample of a study of OX40 agonist ivuxolimab in advanced cancers. Using immunoSEQ multiplex PCR, the repertoire was profiled, and TCRdb retains in-frame clones only, with some absent. Of about 62,000 clones in the sample, about 85% were seen once. Sequences were derived from CD4+ or CD8+ T cells sorted from blood, sampled in a trial of the OX40 agonist ivuxolimab. The receptors derive from an adult with an advanced solid tumor such as melanoma, head and neck, liver or kidney cancer. Both conserved end residues are part of each CDR3. Fields, in order: V gene, CDR3 protein.

v_call: TRBV2
cdr3_aa: CASLDRGPADTQYF

v_call: TRBV5-6
cdr3_aa: CASSFGDEKLFF

v_call: TRBV15
cdr3_aa: CATSRDTSASNTGELFF

v_call: TRBV5-1
cdr3_aa: CASSPAPPGLAGGPFRYEQYF

v_call: TRBV6-1
cdr3_aa: CASSEVLAGGLNEQFF

v_call: TRBV10-3
cdr3_aa: CAISEGQMNTEAFF

v_call: TRBV28
cdr3_aa: CASSSPGSGVTGELFF

v_call: TRBV7-9
cdr3_aa: CASSPTGIEQYF

v_call: TRBV14
cdr3_aa: CASSRTGQETQYF

v_call: TRBV7-8
cdr3_aa: CASSKGAGRSDTQYF

v_call: TRBV18
cdr3_aa: CASSPPLAGTDTQYF

v_call: TRBV7-6
cdr3_aa: CASSLEPNTGELFF